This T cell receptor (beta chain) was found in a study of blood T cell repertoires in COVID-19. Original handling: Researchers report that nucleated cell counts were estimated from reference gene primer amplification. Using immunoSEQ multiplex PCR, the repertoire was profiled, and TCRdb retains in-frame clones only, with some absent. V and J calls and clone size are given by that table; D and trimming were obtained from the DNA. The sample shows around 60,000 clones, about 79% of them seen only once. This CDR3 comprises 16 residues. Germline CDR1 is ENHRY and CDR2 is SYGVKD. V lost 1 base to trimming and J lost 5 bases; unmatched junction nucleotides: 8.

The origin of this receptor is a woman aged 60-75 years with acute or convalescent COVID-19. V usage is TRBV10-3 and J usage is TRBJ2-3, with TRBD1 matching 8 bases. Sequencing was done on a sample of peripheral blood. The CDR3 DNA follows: TGTGCCATCAGTGAGTTGGTGGGACAGGAGGGAGATACGCAGTATTTT. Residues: CAISELVGQEGDTQYF.